The subject of this entry is one T cell receptor beta chain. Its antigen is currently unknown. Surgery cases with the highest brain T cell transcript signatures were chosen for sequencing. The entry originates in a study of brain T cells in children with intractable seizures. General study points: Patients' HCMV serostatus was unknown; virus specificity rests on CDR3 similarity alone.

The protocol was immunoSEQ multiplex PCR, while the TCRdb copy is restricted to in-frame clones and leaves out a portion. The sample lists roughly 9,500 clones, 69% seen once, with 15% to 20% in the top ten. The sequences come from resected brain tissue, collected at surgery. The TCR comes from a girl aged 2-10 years with tuberous sclerosis and intractable seizures.

The CDR3 loop is CASSPPTPIKNIQYF. CDR3 DNA sequence: TGTGCCAGCTCACCACCTACACCTATCAAAAACATTCAGTACTTC. The chain has TRBV18 and TRBJ2-4; D gene uncertain. V was cut by 0 bases and J by 3 bases, with 9 bases left in between. CDR1 and CDR2 from the germline V gene are KGHSH and LQKENI. The CDR3 covers 15 residues.